The rows below give T cell receptor beta chains drawn from one sample of a study of cytomegalovirus exposure and HLA in healthy donors. Some clones are missing from TCRdb's copy, which holds only in-frame ones; the method was immunoSEQ multiplex PCR. The data contain roughly 150,000 clones, roughly 87% of them singletons. Sequenced material: PBMCs. These TCRs come from a man aged 25 to 45 in good health and CMV-seropositive. Both conserved end residues are part of each CDR3. D genes are given only for firm matches. Not all rows give a size; the values are once, few, many and, for expanded clones, a class.

>NA|15|TRBJ2-1|TRBV5-1|TRBD1
TGCGCCAGCAGCTTGGAACAGGGGGCGTACAATGAGCAGTTCTTC
CASSLEQGAYNEQFF
>NA|13|TRBJ2-1|TRBV6-6|TRBD2
TGTGCCAGCAGGCCCGGGACTAGCAGTGAGCAGTTCTTC
CASRPGTSSEQFF
>NA|11|TRBJ2-5|TRBV5-6|NA
TGTGCCAGCAGCATCGAGGGGACCCAGTACTTC
CASSIEGTQYF
>NA|17|TRBJ1-6|TRBV16|TRBD1
TGTGCCAGCAGCCAATTGGGGTGGGGACAGTATAATTCACCCCTCCACTTT
CASSQLGWGQYNSPLHF
>NA|15|TRBJ2-7|TRBV2|TRBD1
TGTGCCAGCATCGAGAGGGACAGGCACTCCTACGAGCAGTACTTC
CASIERDRHSYEQYF
>NA|14|TRBJ2-2|TRBV30|NA
TGTGCCTGGAGTGTAAGCAGGGTCGGAAGGGAGCTGTTTTTT
CAWSVSRVGRELFF
>NA|15|TRBJ1-3|TRBV9|NA
TGTGCCAGCCGGGTGGGGCCGAGCTCTGGAAACACCATATATTTT
CASRVGPSSGNTIYF
>NA|12|TRBJ2-7|TRBV28|NA
TGTGCCAGCAGTTGGGCTCTGGGCGAGCAGTACTTC
CASSWALGEQYF
>NA|14|TRBJ2-7|TRBV6-1|TRBD2
TGTGCCAGCAGGCCGAGCGGGGGGGACTACGAGCAGTACTTC
CASRPSGGDYEQYF
>few|14|TRBJ2-2|TRBV7-9|NA
TGTGCCAGCAGCTTACAGGGGTACACCGGGGAGCTGTTTTTT
CASSLQGYTGELFF
>NA|13|TRBJ2-7|TRBV30|TRBD1
TGTGCCTGGAGTGTGGGGACAGGACGAGAGCAGTACTTC
CAWSVGTGREQYF
>NA|13|TRBJ2-1|TRBV2|NA
TGTGCCAGCATGGCGGCGTCCTACAATGAGCAGTTCTTC
CASMAASYNEQFF
>NA|15|TRBJ2-1|TRBV5-1|TRBD1
TGCGCCAGCAGCTTAAGACAGGGGCACTACAATGAGCAGTTCTTC
CASSLRQGHYNEQFF
>NA|14|TRBJ1-1|TRBV11-3|TRBD1
TGTGCCAGCAGCGACTGGACAGGGGAAACTGAAGCTTTCTTT
CASSDWTGETEAFF
>NA|17|TRBJ2-3|TRBV10-2|NA
TGCGCCAGCTCCCCGCTATACAGGGACATGGGCACAGATACGCAGTATTTT
CASSPLYRDMGTDTQYF
>NA|16|TRBJ2-6|TRBV4-3|TRBD1
TGCGCCAGCAGCGGGACAGGGGGGACTGGGGCCAACGTCCTGACTTTC
CASSGTGGTGANVLTF
>NA|14|TRBJ1-2|TRBV5-4|NA
TGTGCCAGCAGCTTGGATTCAGGGGTCTTTGGCTACACCTTC
CASSLDSGVFGYTF
>once|15|TRBJ2-1|TRBV5-1|TRBD1
TGCGCCAGCAGCTTGGGGGACAGGGGGCTTAATGAGCAGTTCTTC
CASSLGDRGLNEQFF
>NA|15|TRBJ2-1|TRBV18|TRBD2
TGTGCCAGCTCACCGCGGGAGGGGGGCGGTTTTGAGCAGTTCTTC
CASSPREGGGFEQFF
>NA|14|TRBJ2-1|TRBV11-1|NA
TGTGCCAGCAGCCGGGGATCAGCGAGCAATGAGCAGTTCTTC
CASSRGSASNEQFF
>NA|14|TRBJ2-1|TRBV2|NA
TGTGCCAGCAGTGTGGCTGCCCCCTACAATGAGCAGTTCTTC
CASSVAAPYNEQFF
>few|15|TRBJ1-1|TRBV28|TRBD1
TGTGCCAGCACTCGACAGGGAGGTATGAACACTGAAGCTTTCTTT
CASTRQGGMNTEAFF
>NA|15|TRBJ1-3|TRBV15|NA
TGTGCCACCAGCAGAGATTCTGCGGATGGAAACACCATATATTTT
CATSRDSADGNTIYF
>once|13|TRBJ2-7|TRBV7-2|TRBD2
TGTGCCAGGGGGTCCGGGACTATCTACGAGCAGTACTTC
CARGSGTIYEQYF
>NA|14|TRBJ1-2|TRBV30|TRBD1
TGTGCCTGGACCCTCGGGACAGGGGCGGGAGGCTACACCTTC
CAWTLGTGAGGYTF
>NA|16|TRBJ2-1|TRBV6-1|TRBD2
TGTGCCAGCAGTGAACGGGGAGCGGGAATTCTCAATGAGCAGTTCTTC
CASSERGAGILNEQFF
>NA|11|TRBJ2-3|TRBV20-1|NA
TGCAGTGCTAGAGACCAGAATACGCAGTATTTT
CSARDQNTQYF
>NA|15|TRBJ2-7|TRBV4-1|TRBD1
TGCGCCAGCAGCCAAGGGGACAGGGGGCCTTACGAGCAGTACTTC
CASSQGDRGPYEQYF
>NA|16|TRBJ2-5|TRBV30|TRBD2
TGTGCCTGGACGTCTAGCGGGGGGGCCCCCAGGGAGACCCAGTACTTC
CAWTSSGGAPRETQYF
>NA|15|TRBJ1-5|TRBV6-5|TRBD1
TGTGCCAGCAGTCGGGGGACAGGGGGCGACCAGCCCCAGCATTTT
CASSRGTGGDQPQHF
>NA|14|TRBJ1-6|TRBV27|NA
TGTGCCAGCAGTCTGTACTCCTATAATTCACCCCTCCACTTT
CASSLYSYNSPLHF
>few|16|TRBJ2-2|TRBV11-2|TRBD1
TGTGCCAGCAGCTTAGGACAGGGCACATCCACCGGGGAGCTGTTTTTT
CASSLGQGTSTGELFF
>NA|15|TRBJ2-6|TRBV30|NA
TGTGCCTGGTACAGGGAGACTTCTGGGGCCAACGGCCTGACTTTC
CAWYRETSGANGLTF
>NA|15|TRBJ2-1|TRBV18|TRBD2
TGTGCCAGCTCACCACGACTAGCGGAAGACAATGAGCAGTTCTTC
CASSPRLAEDNEQFF
>NA|16|TRBJ2-7|TRBV10-2|TRBD2
TGCGCCAGCAGTGATTTTAAGCGGGAGGGTGGGTACGAGCAGTACTTC
CASSDFKREGGYEQYF
>NA|14|TRBJ2-1|TRBV6-6|TRBD1
TGTGCCAGCAGTTACCAGGGGGCCGGGGATGAGCAGTTCTTC
CASSYQGAGDEQFF
>NA|14|TRBJ1-2|TRBV5-8|TRBD1
TGTGCCAGCAGCTACGGACAGGCCAACTATGGCTACACCTTC
CASSYGQANYGYTF
>once|18|TRBJ1-3|TRBV28|NA
TGTGCCAGCAGTTTGGGGTATAGGGGGAAACCCTCTGGAAACACCATATATTTT
CASSLGYRGKPSGNTIYF
>NA|13|TRBJ2-7|TRBV28|NA
TGTGCCAGCACCAAACCTCAACTCCACGAGCAGTACTTC
CASTKPQLHEQYF
>NA|13|TRBJ2-5|TRBV7-9|TRBD1
TGTTCCAGCAGCCCGGACAGGGGAGAGACCCAGTACTTC
CSSSPDRGETQYF
>NA|21|TRBJ1-5|TRBV10-3|NA
TGTGCCATCAGTGAGTCGACTCGGGACGTAGGAGGTGTGGGGAGGAATCAGCCCCAGCATTTT
CAISESTRDVGGVGRNQPQHF
>NA|14|TRBJ1-1|TRBV7-2|NA
TGTGCCAGCAGCTTACAGGGATTGGGCACTGAAGCTTTCTTT
CASSLQGLGTEAFF
>NA|17|TRBJ1-3|TRBV28|TRBD1
TGTGCCAGCAGTTTGATTGGGACAGGGGGCGAGGGAAACACCATATATTTT
CASSLIGTGGEGNTIYF
>NA|14|TRBJ2-1|TRBV11-2|NA
TGTGCCAGCAGCTTAGCGGGAGTTGCCAATGAGCAGTTCTTC
CASSLAGVANEQFF
>NA|13|TRBJ2-3|TRBV2|NA
TGTGCCAGCACCGATGAAGCCACAGATACGCAGTATTTT
CASTDEATDTQYF